This T cell receptor (beta chain) was sequenced during a study of spatial heterogeneity in lung cancer. About the research overall: A consistent excess of beta-chain over alpha-chain sequences was detected.

This clonotype is large within its sample. Its matching antigen is unknown. Germline-derived CDR1 and CDR2 are MNHNS and SASEGT. Deletions cut 0 bases from V and 11 bases from J, with 13 bases between. The CDR3 consists of 14 residues. TCR cDNA molecules each had a unique molecular identifier. TCRdb fed the 5' RACE reads into MiXCR, producing one record per CDR3 protein. The data show around 3,300 distinct CDR3 sequences, roughly 15% seen once. General study points: It was found that expanded intratumoral alpha and beta TCR counts tracked tumor mutation counts.

The time point here: sample taken at primary tumor resection. Tumor, nontumor lung or frozen PBMC supplied whole RNA, sequenced without sorting. The sequences come from lung tumor tissue, collected at surgery. This chain joins TRBV6-1 and TRBJ1-4; a weak D match, TRBD1 (6 bases). The clonotype comes from a male donor with early-stage non-small cell lung cancer. Here the CDR3 reads CASSEAGQISKLFF. CDR3 DNA: TGTGCCAGCAGTGAAGCCGGACAGATCTCGAAACTGTTTTTT.